This T cell receptor beta chain was found in a study of shared T cell receptors in the human thymus. J gave up 6 bases and V 5 bases, and 22 bases lay outside the gene matches. The CDR3 has 18 residues. Germline V gene lookup returns CDR1 MNHEY and CDR2 SMNVEV (reference sequence). Generated by immunoSEQ multiplex PCR, the TCRdb table keeps only in-frame clones and is missing some. In the table there are hundreds of thousands of clones, approximately 80% of which are singletons. The same sample was also studied in work on human thymus T cells. That paper notes: From resections taken during corrective heart surgery, the thymus tissue was obtained.

The TCR was taken from a boy younger than two with a congenital heart defect. Sequencing used thymocytes. The chain recombines TRBV27 with TRBJ2-7; TRBD1 matches 7 bases. The CDR3 region has the DNA TGTGCCAGCAGTGCCCGACAGGGAACAGGCAAAACCTTGGGCGAGCAGTACTTC. Protein product: CASSARQGTGKTLGEQYF.